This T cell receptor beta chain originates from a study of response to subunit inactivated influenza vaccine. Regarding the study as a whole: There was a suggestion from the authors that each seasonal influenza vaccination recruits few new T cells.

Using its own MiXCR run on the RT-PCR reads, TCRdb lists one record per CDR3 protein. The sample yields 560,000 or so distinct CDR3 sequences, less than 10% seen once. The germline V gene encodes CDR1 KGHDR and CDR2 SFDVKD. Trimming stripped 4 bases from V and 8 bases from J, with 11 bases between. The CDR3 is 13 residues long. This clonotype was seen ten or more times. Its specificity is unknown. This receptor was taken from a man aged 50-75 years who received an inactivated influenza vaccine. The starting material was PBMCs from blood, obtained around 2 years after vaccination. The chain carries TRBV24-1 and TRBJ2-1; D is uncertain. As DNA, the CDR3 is TGTGCCACCAGTGACCCCTCCCTCGATGAGCAGTTCTTC. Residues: CATSDPSLDEQFF.